These 15 T cell receptor beta chains share one sample of origin, sequenced in a study of cytomegalovirus exposure and HLA in healthy donors. The study ran its PCR with 60 Vbeta and 13 Jbeta primers. Sequenced by immunoSEQ multiplex PCR; TCRdb stores in-frame clones only, minus some. The sample lists some 180,000 clones, 75% to 90% occurring once. Sequencing was performed on PBMCs. These receptor sequences come from a boy younger than 10 in good health and CMV-seronegative.

This chain uses TRBV25-1 with TRBJ1-2; no firm D call. V was pared by 2 bases and J by 8 bases, with 15 bases between. The CDR3 runs 14 residues. Germline loops: CDR1 MGHDK, CDR2 SYGVNS. CDR3 loop: CASSETDIRGGYTF. In DNA form, the CDR3 reads TGTGCCAGCAGTGAAACTGATATTCGCGGAGGCTACACCTTC.

This clone was detected only once. The V and J genes are TRBV27 and TRBJ2-1; no definite D call. The length of the CDR3 is 16 residues. V dropped 3 bases and J dropped 3 bases, with 15 bases sitting between them. Per germline, CDR1 MNHEY and CDR2 SMNVEV (reference sequence). The CDR3 loop is CASSFRGVGGYNEQFF. The CDR3 DNA is TGTGCCAGCAGTTTTAGAGGTGTGGGTGGCTACAATGAGCAGTTCTTC.

The chain is built from TRBV10-3 and TRBJ2-1; 7 nucleotides line up with TRBD1. V shed 6 bases and J 8 bases; nucleotides not matched to a gene: 10. The CDR3 runs to 14 residues. The V gene's germline CDR1 is ENHRY and CDR2 SYGVKD. CDR3 DNA sequence: TGTGCCATCAGCCCTTGGGACAGTGGGGATGAGCAGTTCTTC. It translates to CAISPWDSGDEQFF.

The J gene is TRBJ1-1, the V gene TRBV9; no reliable D call. Trimming pared 4 bases from V and 0 bases from J, leaving 7 bases between. CDR3 length equals 13 residues. Germline values: CDR1 SGDLS, CDR2 YYNGEE. CDR3 loop: CASSPRMNTEAFF. The DNA of the CDR3 is TGTGCCAGCAGCCCCAGGATGAACACTGAAGCTTTCTTT.

This clone appeared a few times. This chain connects TRBV28 to TRBJ2-1; D not resolved. Trimming pared 6 bases from V and 4 bases from J, leaving 10 bases between. This CDR3 has 13 amino acids. In germline, CDR1 is MDHEN, CDR2 SYDVKM. In DNA, the CDR3 is TGTGCCAGCAGCACGCGGTCGTACAATGAGCAGTTCTTC. This gives the protein CASSTRSYNEQFF. The complete variable domain, with remaining parts taken from reference TRBV28 and TRBJ2-1, reads DVKVTQSSRYLVKRTGEKVFLECVQDMDHENMFWYRQDPGLGLRLIYFSYDVKMKEKGDIPEGYSVSREKKERFSLILESASTNQTSMYLCASSTRSYNEQFFGPGTRLTVL.

V usage is TRBV28 and J usage is TRBJ2-7; possible D gene TRBD1, 6 bases. Per germline, CDR1 MDHEN and CDR2 SYDVKM. The CDR3 has 15 amino acids. V lost 5 bases and J 5 bases, leaving 19 bases between the germline ends. The CDR3 DNA reads TGTGCCAGCAGTGTAACACAGGGATCGGGACACGAGCAGTACTTC. Translated, it gives CASSVTQGSGHEQYF.

This chain links TRBV7-9 with TRBJ2-7; 9 nucleotides line up with TRBD2. The CDR3 totals 17 residues. With V trimmed by 4 bases and J by 1 base, 11 bases remained unmatched. Germline loops: CDR1 SEHNR, CDR2 FQNEAQ (reference sequence). The CDR3 loop is CASSYWSSGKLSYEQYF. In DNA form, the CDR3 reads TGTGCCAGCAGCTACTGGTCTAGCGGGAAGCTTTCCTACGAGCAGTACTTC.

In its sample, this clone was seen once. The chain employs TRBV11-2 and TRBJ2-5, with 8 bases identical to TRBD1. The ends lost 5 bases at V and 3 bases at J; junction bases unmatched: 14. From germline, CDR1 is SGHAT and CDR2 FQNNGV. This CDR3 spans 17 amino acids. CDR3 DNA: TGTGCCAGCAGCCCAGGCCTTGGGGGGACAGGAGAAGAGACCCAGTACTTC. Protein: CASSPGLGGTGEETQYF. Using reference TRBV11-2 and TRBJ2-5 for the parts outside the CDR3, the full variable domain is EAGVAQSPRYKIIEKRQSVAFWCNPISGHATLYWYQQILGQGPKLLIQFQNNGVVDDSQLPKDRFSAERLKGVDSTLKIQPAKLEDSAVYLCASSPGLGGTGEETQYFGPGTRLLVL.

V usage is TRBV11-2 and J usage is TRBJ1-3; the D is unclear. The CDR3 consists of 14 residues. CDR1 and CDR2 (germline): SGHAT, FQNNGV. Deletions cut 5 bases from V and 0 bases from J, with 8 bases between. The CDR3 loop is CASSRVSSGNTIYF. DNA of the CDR3: TGTGCCAGCAGCCGAGTAAGCTCTGGAAACACCATATATTTT.

The rearrangement uses TRBV19 and TRBJ2-1, with TRBD1 as a possible D gene (7 bases). From germline, CDR1 is LNHDA and CDR2 SQIVND (reference sequence). V lost 7 bases to trimming and J lost 8 bases, with 18 bases between them. This CDR3 spans 14 amino acids. The CDR3 coding sequence is TGTGCCAGTAATCAGGGGGGATACGATCATGAGCAGTTCTTC. Its translation is CASNQGGYDHEQFF.

This clone has only a few counts. This rearrangement joins TRBV30 to TRBJ2-7; D unresolved. The V end was cut by 3 bases, the J end by 6 bases, with 15 bases between. From germline, CDR1 is GTSNPN and CDR2 SVGIG (reference sequence). The CDR3 is 13 amino acids. The CDR3 region has the DNA TGTGCCTGGAGGACCCAGAGCGCTGGCGAGCAGTACTTC. Residues: CAWRTQSAGEQYF.

This sequence joins TRBV28 and TRBJ2-2; perhaps TRBD1 as D (6 bases). Germline assignment: CDR1 MDHEN and CDR2 SYDVKM. V dropped 4 bases and J dropped 10 bases, with 13 bases sitting between them. CDR3 size: 13 residues. The CDR3 sequence is CASSYSGVEELFF. As DNA, the CDR3 is TGTGCCAGCAGTTACTCAGGGGTAGAGGAGCTGTTTTTT.

The V and J genes are TRBV5-1 and TRBJ2-7; D is perhaps TRBD1 (6 bases). Per germline, CDR1 SGHRS and CDR2 YFSETQ. This CDR3 spans 13 amino acids. V was cut by 4 bases and J by 7 bases, with 15 bases left in between. The CDR3 reads CASSPVGAGEQYF. The CDR3 bases are TGCGCCAGCAGCCCGGTGGGGGCCGGGGAGCAGTACTTC.

This clone has only one observation. This chain uses TRBV29-1 with TRBJ2-7; no clear D. CDR1 is SQVTM, CDR2 ANQGSEA, per germline. The V gene lost 4 bases and the J gene lost 4 bases, with 8 bases spanning the gap. The CDR3 loop spans 11 amino acids. The CDR3 DNA reads as TGCAGCGTTGTTTCGGAGTACGAGCAGTACTTC. Translation: CSVVSEYEQYF.

The chain combines TRBV20-1 with TRBJ2-1; tentative D call: TRBD2 (5 bases). CDR1 and CDR2 from the germline V gene are DFQATT and SNEGSKA (reference sequence). The CDR3 loop spans 11 amino acids. V lost 6 bases and J lost 7, with 10 bases in between. The DNA of the CDR3 is TGCAGTGCGAACGGACTGAATGAGCAGTTCTTC. Translation gives CSANGLNEQFF.